The present entry profiles one T cell receptor (beta chain) with its context. Original methodology: Reference gene primer amplification gave estimated nucleated cell counts. Sequenced by immunoSEQ multiplex PCR; TCRdb stores in-frame clones only, minus some. That table supplies the V and J calls and clone size; D and trimming were determined from the DNA. The data show 310,000 or so clones, approximately 93% seen once. This sample was taken from a study of blood T cell repertoires in COVID-19. Across the whole study: From the United States, Italy and Spain came samples of acute and convalescent COVID-19. From T cells, B-cell-depleted T cells, or PBMCs came the material, which was cDNA or gDNA.

The ends were cut back, 0 bases at V and 8 bases at J, with 12 bases in the middle. Germline lookup yields CDR1 SGDLS and CDR2 YYNGEE. The CDR3 runs to 14 residues. Followed over time, Seattle patients had been enrolled while infection was active. Sequenced: peripheral blood. The chain employs TRBV9 and TRBJ1-3, with D uncertain. This TCR came from a woman aged 25 to 39 with COVID-19, enrolled during active disease. In DNA form, the CDR3 reads TGTGCCAGCAGCGTAGAACGCCGAGCGGACACCATATATTTT. Translated, it gives CASSVERRADTIYF.